The 23 T cell receptor beta chains given below trace back to one sample, sequenced in a study of T cell responses to AZD1222 COVID-19 vaccine. Method: immunoSEQ multiplex PCR; TCRdb's copy keeps in-frame clones and lacks some. Of 200,000 or so clones listed, just over 90% are singletons. Sequences were derived from peripheral blood, sampled on day 0 of AZD1222 vaccination. The receptors originated from an adult in good health.

The V gene is TRBV27, the J gene TRBJ2-1; D remains unclear. Looked up from germline, CDR1 is MNHEY and CDR2 is SMNVEV (reference sequence). V was shortened by 8 bases and J by 7 bases, with 9 bases between the two germline ends. The CDR3 has 11 residues. CDR3 loop: CASRSGNEQFF. DNA for the CDR3: TGTGCCAGCCGGTCCGGTAATGAGCAGTTCTTC.

The chain joins TRBV5-1 to TRBJ2-6; D remains unclear. This CDR3 comprises 16 residues. V lost 0 bases, J lost 2 bases, and 9 bases lay in between. Germline CDR1 is SGHRS and CDR2 is YFSETQ. The CDR3 loop reads CASSLAFEAGANVLTF. The CDR3 bases are TGCGCCAGCAGCTTGGCCTTCGAAGCTGGGGCCAACGTCCTGACTTTC.

This clone has a handful of counts. This chain links TRBV15 with TRBJ2-1; D is ambiguous. Germline CDR1 is LNHNV and CDR2 is YYDKDF (reference sequence). The CDR3 is 12 residues long. Trimming stripped 0 bases from V and 9 bases from J, with 6 bases between. This CDR3 reads CATSRDSGEQFF. The CDR3 DNA is TGTGCCACCAGCAGAGATTCAGGTGAGCAGTTCTTC.

This chain connects TRBV7-2 to TRBJ1-2; 9 bases agree with TRBD1. This CDR3 contains 14 residues. Per germline, CDR1 SGHTA and CDR2 FQGNSA. Trimming at V came to 5 bases and at J to 4 bases, leaving 5 bases not matched to a gene. The CDR3 protein is CASSTGQGIYGYTF. DNA for the CDR3: TGTGCCAGCAGCACCGGACAGGGGATCTATGGCTACACCTTC.

J is TRBJ1-1 and V is TRBV12-3 or TRBV12-4; 8 positions match TRBD1. With 6 bases clipped from V and 11 bases from J, the junction kept 11 bases outside the gene matches. The CDR3 sequence is 13 residues long. CDR3 loop: CASSYIPRDRAFF. The CDR3 DNA sequence: TGTGCCAGCAGCTATATACCCCGGGACAGGGCTTTCTTT.

J is TRBJ1-2 and V is TRBV5-1; 12 bases map to TRBD1. The CDR3 runs 14 residues. The V gene end was trimmed by 4 bases and the J gene end by 6 bases; junction bases not matched to a gene: 4. Germline lookup yields CDR1 SGHRS and CDR2 YFSETQ. The CDR3 nucleotides are TGCGCCAGCAGCCGGGGACAGGGGGCGAATGGCTACACCTTC. Protein sequence: CASSRGQGANGYTF.

The chain joins TRBV20-1 to TRBJ1-1; TRBD1 aligns across 9 bases. The germline gives CDR1 DFQATT, CDR2 SNEGSKA (reference sequence). With V trimmed by 6 bases and J by 5 bases, 10 bases remained unmatched. CDR3 length equals 14 residues. The CDR3 region has the DNA TGCAGTGCGAGTACCGGGACAGGGTTGACTGAAGCTTTCTTT. Its protein is CSASTGTGLTEAFF.

The chain couples TRBV10-1 to TRBJ2-1, with 9 bases aligning to TRBD1. V shed 10 bases, J shed 5 bases, and the junction held 3 bases outside the gene matches. CDR3 size: 12 residues. The germline gives CDR1 WNHNN, CDR2 SYGVQD (reference sequence). CDR3 region: CATGQGNNEQFF. The CDR3 DNA is TGCGCCACGGGACAGGGTAACAATGAGCAGTTCTTC.

The rearrangement joins TRBV7-8 to TRBJ2-7; 7 bases are shared with TRBD1. Germline CDR1 is SGHVS and CDR2 is FQNEAQ. V dropped 2 bases and J dropped 3; count of bases not matched to a gene: 10. The CDR3 is made up of 16 amino acids. CDR3 bases: TGTGCCAGCAGCTTATCGACAGGGTGGAAAAGCTACGAGCAGTACTTC. Residues: CASSLSTGWKSYEQYF.

This chain links TRBV27 with TRBJ1-5; tentatively, D is TRBD1 (5 bases). This CDR3 has 15 residues. Germline CDR1 MNHEY, CDR2 SMNVEV (reference sequence). The V end lost 1 base, the J end lost 0 bases, and 7 bases lay between the germline ends. CDR3 loop: CASSLLTDSNQPQHF. For the CDR3, the DNA is TGTGCCAGCAGTTTATTGACAGATAGCAATCAGCCCCAGCATTTT.

Here the CDR3 DNA reads TGTGCCAGTAGCCGGGGCCCCGTCAGTTCACCCCTCCACTTT. Its translation: CASSRGPVSSPLHF. This rearrangement joins TRBV19 to TRBJ1-6, with D maybe TRBD1 (5 bases). The V gene lost 6 bases and the J gene lost 9 bases, with 15 bases spanning the gap. The CDR3 runs 14 residues. Germline V CDR1 and CDR2: LNHDA, SQIVND (reference sequence).

V gene TRBV7-9 combines with J gene TRBJ2-3; tentatively, D is TRBD2 (6 bases). Germline assignment: CDR1 SEHNR and CDR2 FQNEAQ (reference sequence). V gave up 1 base and J gave up 2 bases, with 13 bases separating them. The CDR3 is made up of 16 amino acids. CDR3 residues: CASSLEGTSHTDTQYF. For the CDR3, the DNA is TGTGCCAGCAGCTTAGAAGGGACTTCCCACACAGATACGCAGTATTTT.

This clone was seen just once. The chain couples TRBV6-2 or TRBV6-3 to TRBJ2-5, with 7 bases aligning to TRBD1. Germline values: CDR1 MNHEY, CDR2 SVGEGT. CDR3 length equals 17 residues. V shed 4 bases and J 2 bases; nucleotides not matched to a gene: 13. The DNA for the CDR3 is TGTGCCAGCAGTTGGCCTACGAAGGGGGCGCGACAAGAGACCCAGTACTTC. This encodes CASSWPTKGARQETQYF.

The rearrangement links TRBV6-4 to TRBJ2-3; weak D call: TRBD1 (6 bases). From germline, CDR1 is MRHNA and CDR2 SNTAGT. CDR3 length: 15 residues. The ends were cut back, 3 bases at V and 4 bases at J, with 14 bases in the middle. CDR3 region: CASSDKSQGADTQYF. The CDR3 DNA reads TGTGCCAGCAGTGATAAATCACAGGGCGCAGATACGCAGTATTTT.

The CDR3 coding sequence is TGCGCCAGCAGTAGGGGGCCTTCAGAAGATACGCAGTATTTT. Its translation: CASSRGPSEDTQYF. The rearrangement links TRBV5-1 to TRBJ2-3; 7 bases are shared with TRBD1. The V gene end was trimmed by 5 bases and the J gene end by 5 bases; junction bases not matched to a gene: 8. Germline-derived CDR1 and CDR2 are SGHRS and YFSETQ. CDR3 length equals 14 residues.

The genes are TRBV5-4 and TRBJ1-5; D ambiguous. Trimming removed 3 bases at V and 3 bases at J, with 7 bases between. Germline assignment: CDR1 SGHNT and CDR2 YYREEE (reference sequence). This CDR3 contains 13 residues. The CDR3 spells CASSSGTNQPQHF. The CDR3, as DNA: TGTGCCAGCAGCTCAGGTACCAATCAGCCCCAGCATTTT.

J is TRBJ1-1 and V is TRBV4-1; the D gene is possibly TRBD1 (6 bases). The CDR3 extends over 16 amino acids. Germline CDR1 reads MGHRA; CDR2 reads YSYEKL. V lost 1 base and J lost 4, with 16 bases in between. The CDR3: CASSQGSGAVITEAFF. The CDR3 DNA is TGCGCCAGCAGCCAAGGTTCAGGGGCGGTGATCACTGAAGCTTTCTTT.

The genes are TRBV21-1 and TRBJ1-5. TRBV21-1 is an annotated pseudogene. This CDR3 comprises 18 residues. The chain's CDR3 is CASSKVGRVLVGNQPQHF. CDR3 nucleotide sequence: TGTGCCAGCAGCAAAGTAGGCAGAGTCCTCGTGGGGAATCAGCCCCAGCATTTT.

V usage is TRBV7-3 and J usage is TRBJ2-1; 8 bases fit TRBD2. The CDR3 spans 15 residues. In germline, CDR1 is SGHTA, CDR2 FQGTGA. V was clipped by 4 bases and J by 8 bases; unmatched bases: 10. CDR3 residues: CASSSSPTSAHEQFF. In DNA form, the CDR3 reads TGTGCCAGCAGCTCGTCTCCGACTAGCGCCCATGAGCAGTTCTTC.

The chain has TRBV3-1 (or the pseudogene TRBV3-2) and TRBJ2-5, with no clear D. With 1 base removed from V and 5 bases from J, the gap between germline ends came to 2 bases. The CDR3 runs to 11 residues. Germline CDR1 is LGHDT and CDR2 is YNNKEL (reference sequence). This CDR3 reads CASSQAETQYF. Here the CDR3 DNA reads TGTGCCAGCAGCCAAGCCGAGACCCAGTACTTC.

The chain employs TRBV9 and TRBJ2-3; D is unresolved. The CDR3 contains 13 residues. CDR1 is SGDLS and CDR2 is YYNGEE in the germline V gene. The germline V and J ends were trimmed by 1 base and 4 bases, with 7 bases remaining between them. CDR3 DNA sequence: TGTGCCAGCAGCGTACCGGGCGCAGATACGCAGTATTTT. Residues: CASSVPGADTQYF.

This clone was observed once. This chain joins TRBV29-1 and TRBJ2-7, with D hard to call. CDR3 length: 14 amino acids. The germline V gene encodes CDR1 SQVTM and CDR2 ANQGSEA. Trimming took 2 bases from V and 2 from J, leaving 13 bases between them. The CDR3 is CSVESALTPYEQYF. In DNA form, the CDR3 reads TGCAGCGTTGAATCCGCCCTTACCCCCTACGAGCAGTACTTC.

The chain couples TRBV6-1 to TRBJ2-1; 12 nucleotides align to TRBD2. Trimming cost V 1 base and J 6 bases; bases outside gene matches: 4. The CDR3 has 16 amino acids. Germline V lookup: CDR1 MNHNS, CDR2 SASEGT. The CDR3 spells CASSEGLAGVGNEQFF. The CDR3 DNA reads TGTGCCAGCAGTGAAGGACTAGCGGGAGTAGGCAATGAGCAGTTCTTC.